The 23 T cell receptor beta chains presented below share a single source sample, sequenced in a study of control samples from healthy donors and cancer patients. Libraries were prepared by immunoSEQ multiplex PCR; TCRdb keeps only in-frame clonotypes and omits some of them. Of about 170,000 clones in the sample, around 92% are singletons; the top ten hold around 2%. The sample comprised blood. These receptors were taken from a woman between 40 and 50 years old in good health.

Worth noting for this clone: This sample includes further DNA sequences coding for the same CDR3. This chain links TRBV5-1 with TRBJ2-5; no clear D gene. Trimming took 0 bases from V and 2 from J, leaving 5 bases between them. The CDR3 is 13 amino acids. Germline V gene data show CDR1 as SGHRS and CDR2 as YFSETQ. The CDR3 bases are TGCGCCAGCAGCTTGGTGGGGCAAGAGACCCAGTACTTC. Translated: CASSLVGQETQYF.

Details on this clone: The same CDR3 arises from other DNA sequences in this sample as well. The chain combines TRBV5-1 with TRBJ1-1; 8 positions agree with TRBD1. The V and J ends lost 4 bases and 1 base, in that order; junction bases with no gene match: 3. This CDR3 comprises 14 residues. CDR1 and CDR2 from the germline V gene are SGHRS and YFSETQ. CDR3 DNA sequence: TGCGCCAGCAGCCCAGGGACAGGGAACACTGAAGCTTTCTTT. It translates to CASSPGTGNTEAFF.

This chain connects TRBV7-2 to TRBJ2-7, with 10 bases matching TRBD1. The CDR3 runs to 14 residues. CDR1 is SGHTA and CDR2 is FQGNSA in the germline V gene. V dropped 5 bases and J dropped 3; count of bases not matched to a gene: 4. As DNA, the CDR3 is TGTGCCAGCAGCCCCCGGACAGGGGGCTACGAGCAGTACTTC. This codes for CASSPRTGGYEQYF.

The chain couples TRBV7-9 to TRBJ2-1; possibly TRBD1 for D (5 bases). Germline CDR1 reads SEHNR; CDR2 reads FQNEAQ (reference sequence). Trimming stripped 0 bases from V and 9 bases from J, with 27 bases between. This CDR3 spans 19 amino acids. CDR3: CASSLATSFGAGPRTEQFF. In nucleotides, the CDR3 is TGTGCCAGCAGCTTAGCAACCTCCTTTGGGGCAGGTCCTCGTACTGAGCAGTTCTTC.

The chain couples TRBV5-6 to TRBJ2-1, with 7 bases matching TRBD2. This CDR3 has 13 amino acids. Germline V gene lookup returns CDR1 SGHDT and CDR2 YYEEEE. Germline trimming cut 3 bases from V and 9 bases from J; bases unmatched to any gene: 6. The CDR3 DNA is TGTGCCAGCAGCTCTGGCGGGGGATTTGAGCAGTTCTTC. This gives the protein CASSSGGGFEQFF.

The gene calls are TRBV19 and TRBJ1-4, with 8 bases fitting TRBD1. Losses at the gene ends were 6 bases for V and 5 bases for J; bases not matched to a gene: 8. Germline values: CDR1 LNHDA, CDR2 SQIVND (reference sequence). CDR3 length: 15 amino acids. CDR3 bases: TGTGCCAGTAGCGATGCCCGGACAGGGAATGAAAAACTGTTTTTT. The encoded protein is CASSDARTGNEKLFF.

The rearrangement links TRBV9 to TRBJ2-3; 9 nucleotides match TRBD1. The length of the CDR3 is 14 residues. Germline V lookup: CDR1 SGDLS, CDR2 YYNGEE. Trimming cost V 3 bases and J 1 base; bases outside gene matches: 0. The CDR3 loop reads CASSGQGGTDTQYF. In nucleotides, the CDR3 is TGTGCCAGCAGCGGACAGGGGGGCACAGATACGCAGTATTTT.

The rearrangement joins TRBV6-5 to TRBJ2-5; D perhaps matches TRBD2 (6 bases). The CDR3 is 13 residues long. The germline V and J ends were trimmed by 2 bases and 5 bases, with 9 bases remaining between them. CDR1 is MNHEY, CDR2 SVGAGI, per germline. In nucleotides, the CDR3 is TGTGCCAGCAGTTACGGTGGGAGGGAGACCCAGTACTTC. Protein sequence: CASSYGGRETQYF.

This CDR3 is CASSFGTSGGSTYEQYF. The CDR3 DNA follows: TGTGCCAGCAGTTTCGGGACTAGCGGGGGCTCAACCTACGAGCAGTACTTC. V usage is TRBV2 and J usage is TRBJ2-7, with TRBD2 identical over 14 bases. The CDR3 sequence is 17 residues long. With V trimmed by 5 bases and J by 2 bases, 8 bases remained unmatched. Germline V gives CDR1 SNHLY, CDR2 FYNNEI.

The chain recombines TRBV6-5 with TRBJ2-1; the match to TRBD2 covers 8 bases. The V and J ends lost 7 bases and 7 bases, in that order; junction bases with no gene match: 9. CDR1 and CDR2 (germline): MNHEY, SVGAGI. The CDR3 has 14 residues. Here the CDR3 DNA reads TGTGCCAGCACCCAGCGGGGGATGGGGAATGAGCAGTTCTTC. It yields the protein CASTQRGMGNEQFF.

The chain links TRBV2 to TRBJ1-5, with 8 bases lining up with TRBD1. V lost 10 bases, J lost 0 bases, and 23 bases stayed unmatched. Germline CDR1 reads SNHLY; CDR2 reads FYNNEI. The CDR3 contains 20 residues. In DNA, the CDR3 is TGTGCCACCGGGGGTCCCCTTGGACAGGGCCGAGGATATAGCAATCAGCCCCAGCATTTT. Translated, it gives CATGGPLGQGRGYSNQPQHF.

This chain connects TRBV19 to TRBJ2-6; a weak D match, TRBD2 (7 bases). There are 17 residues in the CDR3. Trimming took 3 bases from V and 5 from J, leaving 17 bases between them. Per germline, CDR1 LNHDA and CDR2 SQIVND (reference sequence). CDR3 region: CASSMGRGGLWANVLTF. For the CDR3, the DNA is TGTGCCAGTAGTATGGGAAGGGGGGGGCTCTGGGCCAACGTCCTGACTTTC.

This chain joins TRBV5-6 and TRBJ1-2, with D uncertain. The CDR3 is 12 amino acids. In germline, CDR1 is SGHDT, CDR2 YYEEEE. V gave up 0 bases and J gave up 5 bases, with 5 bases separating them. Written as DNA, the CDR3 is TGTGCCAGCAGCTTGGGCGGATATGGCTACACCTTC. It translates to CASSLGGYGYTF. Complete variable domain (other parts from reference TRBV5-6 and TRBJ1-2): DAGVTQSPTHLIKTRGQQVTLRCSPKSGHDTVSWYQQALGQGPQFIFQYYEEEERQRGNFPDRFSGHQFPNYSSELNVNALLLGDSALYLCASSLGGYGYTFGSGTRLTVV.

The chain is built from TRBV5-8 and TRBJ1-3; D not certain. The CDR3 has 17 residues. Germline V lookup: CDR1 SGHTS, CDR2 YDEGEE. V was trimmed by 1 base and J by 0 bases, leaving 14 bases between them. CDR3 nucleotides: TGTGCCAGCAGCTTGTTCCCTGGCGGAGACTCTGGAAACACCATATATTTT. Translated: CASSLFPGGDSGNTIYF.

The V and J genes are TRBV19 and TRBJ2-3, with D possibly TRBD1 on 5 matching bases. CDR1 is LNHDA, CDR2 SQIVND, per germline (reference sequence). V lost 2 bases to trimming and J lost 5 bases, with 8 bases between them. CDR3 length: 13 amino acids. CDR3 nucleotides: TGTGCCAGTAGTATAAGGGGCGAAGATACGCAGTATTTT. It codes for CASSIRGEDTQYF.

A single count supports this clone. The CDR3 DNA follows: TGTGCCAGCAGCTTATGGGCGAGTGGGGCCAACGTCCTGACTTTC. Its protein is CASSLWASGANVLTF. The V gene is TRBV7-8, the J gene TRBJ2-6; unclear D gene. Trimming stripped 2 bases from V and 3 bases from J, with 8 bases between. The CDR3 runs 15 residues. Germline lookup yields CDR1 SGHVS and CDR2 FQNEAQ.

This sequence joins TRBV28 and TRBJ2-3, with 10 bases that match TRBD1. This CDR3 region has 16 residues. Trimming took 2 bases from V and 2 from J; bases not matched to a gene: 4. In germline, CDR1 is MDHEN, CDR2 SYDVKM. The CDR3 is CASSLRDRGLTDTQYF. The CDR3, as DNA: TGTGCCAGCAGTTTACGGGACAGGGGACTCACAGATACGCAGTATTTT.

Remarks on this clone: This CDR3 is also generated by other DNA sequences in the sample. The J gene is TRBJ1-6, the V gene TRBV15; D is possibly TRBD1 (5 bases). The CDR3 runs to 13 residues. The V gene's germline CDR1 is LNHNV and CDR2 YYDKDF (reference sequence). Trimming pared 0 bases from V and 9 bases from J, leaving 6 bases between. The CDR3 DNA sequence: TGTGCCACCAGCAGAGATAGGGGTTCACCCCTCCACTTT. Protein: CATSRDRGSPLHF.

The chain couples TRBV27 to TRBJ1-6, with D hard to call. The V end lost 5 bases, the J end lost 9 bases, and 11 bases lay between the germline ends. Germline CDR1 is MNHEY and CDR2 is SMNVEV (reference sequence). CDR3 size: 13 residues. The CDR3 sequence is CASSLGNTSPLHF. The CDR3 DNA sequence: TGTGCCAGCAGTCTAGGGAATACTTCACCCCTCCACTTT.

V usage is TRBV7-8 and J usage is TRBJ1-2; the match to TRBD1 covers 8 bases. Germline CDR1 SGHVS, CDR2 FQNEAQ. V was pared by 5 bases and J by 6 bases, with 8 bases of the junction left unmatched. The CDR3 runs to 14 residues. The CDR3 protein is CASSPYRGGDGYTF. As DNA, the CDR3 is TGTGCCAGCAGCCCGTACAGGGGGGGGGATGGCTACACCTTC.

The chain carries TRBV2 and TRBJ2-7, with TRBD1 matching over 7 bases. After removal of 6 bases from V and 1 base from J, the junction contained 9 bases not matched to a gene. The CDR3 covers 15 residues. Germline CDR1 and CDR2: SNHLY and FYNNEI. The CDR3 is CASRHDRASSYEQYF. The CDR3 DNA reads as TGTGCCAGCAGGCACGACAGGGCTTCTTCCTACGAGCAGTACTTC.

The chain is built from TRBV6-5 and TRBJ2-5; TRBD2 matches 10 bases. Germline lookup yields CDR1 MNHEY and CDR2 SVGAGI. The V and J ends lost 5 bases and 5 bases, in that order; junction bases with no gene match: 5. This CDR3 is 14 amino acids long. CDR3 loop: CASSTAGGQETQYF. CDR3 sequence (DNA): TGTGCCAGCAGTACAGCGGGGGGGCAGGAGACCCAGTACTTC.

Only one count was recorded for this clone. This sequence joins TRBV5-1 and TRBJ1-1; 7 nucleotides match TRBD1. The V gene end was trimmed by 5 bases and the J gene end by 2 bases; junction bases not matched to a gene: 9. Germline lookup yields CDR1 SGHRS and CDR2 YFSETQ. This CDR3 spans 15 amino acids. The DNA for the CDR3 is TGCGCCAGCAGATTAGCCGGGACAGCCAACACTGAAGCTTTCTTT. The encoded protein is CASRLAGTANTEAFF.